Each of the 2 T cell receptor beta chains below was sequenced from the same sample in a study of OX40 agonist ivuxolimab in advanced cancers. Assay used: immunoSEQ multiplex PCR; TCRdb lists only in-frame clones, some missing. The sample has approximately 20,000 clones, over 80% seen once. The sequenced sample was CD4+ or CD8+ T cells sorted from blood, obtained in a trial of the OX40 agonist ivuxolimab. The receptors originated from an adult with an advanced solid tumor such as melanoma, head and neck, liver or kidney cancer.

The chain combines TRBV6-6 with TRBJ2-1; a weak D match, TRBD2 (5 bases). CDR3 length: 13 amino acids. Germline V lookup: CDR1 MNHNY, CDR2 SVGAGI (reference sequence). The V and J ends lost 2 bases and 7 bases respectively, with 9 bases between them. This CDR3 is CASSYGSGNEQFF. The CDR3 DNA is TGTGCCAGCAGTTACGGCTCGGGGAATGAGCAGTTCTTC.

The chain has TRBV4-2 and TRBJ2-1, with 11 positions matching TRBD2. CDR3 size: 18 residues. The V gene's germline CDR1 is LGHNA and CDR2 YNFKEQ. With V trimmed by 1 base and J by 5 bases, 10 bases remained unmatched. The DNA of the CDR3 is TGTGCCAGCAGCCAAGGTTTCCCCATAGCGGGGGGGGACAATGAGCAGTTCTTC. Its protein is CASSQGFPIAGGDNEQFF.